Here is one TCR beta chain with its context. This sample is part of a study of T cell clonotyping in hematopoietic cell transplantation. TCRdb keeps only in-frame clones here, not all; method: immunoSEQ multiplex PCR. This sample has around 15,000 clones, with around nine tenths found just once. The CDR3 extends over 11 amino acids. The V end lost 2 bases, the J end lost 0 bases, and 0 bases lay between the germline ends. Germline V lookup: CDR1 SGDLS, CDR2 YYNGEE. Material: peripheral blood mononuclear cells. This TCR was recovered from a man aged 35-49 years in good health. Some clones in this sample may be carry-over from other donors' samples. The chain is built from TRBV9 and TRBJ2-7; D is unclear. The CDR3 nucleotides are TGTGCCAGCAGCGTCTCCTACGAGCAGTACTTC. Residues: CASSVSYEQYF.